This TCR beta chain was recorded in a study of T cells in women clearing cervical HPV infection (dated by TCRdb to the late 2010s). About the study as a whole: The cases were roughly 23 women with histologically confirmed HPV16-related CIN3 or worse, and 2 of those women had invasive cancers. The 20 to 25 controls were women who cleared a single incident HPV16 infection within 12 months without developing precancer or cancer. Blood from cases was drawn at the visit where the lesion was first identified, while blood from controls was drawn once the infection was no longer detected. Among cases, blood sampling came a median of nearly 150 days after lesion detection, with an interquartile range of about 85 to 220 days. Because only a few women had HLA typing data, the possibility that HLA type acted as a confounder could not be ruled out. An exploratory proof-of-principle case-control study, nested within the Guanacaste HPV Natural History Study in Costa Rica, was conducted to compare TCR repertoires across cervical HPV16 outcomes. Cases were matched to controls by age within five years and by the year the sample was collected. Median age was approximately 36 years in cases versus roughly 37 in controls, and baseline characteristics did not differ significantly. The parent cohort enrolled over 8,500 women aged 18 or older in Guanacaste, Costa Rica, in about 1992 to 1994 and followed the women for about 7 years. As quality controls, five blinded duplicates were added to each group, bringing the total to about 60 samples made up of 50 or so participants and some ten replicates.

A word on this clone: What this receptor recognizes is not known. The read comes to an end 3 residues before the CDR3 does, leaving the germline J gene to fill in the end.

Every participant had a single incident cervical HPV16 infection, and women with prevalent HPV16 infections were excluded. Cervical HPV DNA was detected with MY09/MY11 PCR, and genotyping was done by dot-blot hybridization. Roughly 14 mL of heparinized blood was centrifuged, after which the buffy coat was aliquoted, frozen at -30 degrees C, and then stored at -80 degrees C. QIAGEN kits were used to extract genomic DNA from buffy coat specimens. The paper as a whole reports these results and caveats: By combining richness with V gene abundances, random forest classifiers separated cases from controls with an estimated AUC of about 0.82. Cases had lower TRBV6-7 relative abundance than controls (about 0.1% versus 0.15%; Bonferroni P = 0.0008). Whether associations preceded infection or resulted from infection could not be shown with the cross-sectional design, and effector/memory subsets and HPV-specific T cells were not isolated. TCR repertoire richness was significantly higher in CIN3+ cases than in controls across sequencing depths, while evenness did not differ. Because T-cell numbers per sample were unknown, differences in richness could reflect varying T-cell content rather than repertoire biology.

TCR beta CDR3 regions were amplified by multiplex PCR using the immunoSEQ assay from an average of about 1,200 ng genomic DNA per sample. The assay corrected primer bias using a complete synthetic TCR repertoire to establish an amplification baseline. The amplicons were sequenced on the Illumina platform. Processing in the source paper ran as follows. Sequence errors were corrected by clustering with frequency ratios and a modified nearest-neighbor algorithm, and the sequences were then analyzed in the immunoSEQ Analyzer using IMGT gene definitions. TCR richness and evenness were averaged over 20 rarefaction repeats at each rarefaction depth, excluding samples with fewer sequences than the depth. Relative abundances of V, D and J genes were compared between groups using Wilcoxon rank sum tests, with FDR correction applied. For the blinded duplicates, the intraclass correlation was roughly 96% for TCR richness and averaged 76.4% across 70 or so gene segments. This immuneACCESS table, as held by TCRdb, lists in-frame sequences with V and J called but not all clones. Of the missing ones, under half trace to an unresolved V gene in checked studies; the others have no known cause. Clone size and the V and J calls come from that table; the DNA yielded D and trimming. This sample's table lists more than 20,000 clones. Approximately 7% of the sample belongs to the ten largest clones.

Trimming removed 7 bases from V and 3 bases from J; the gene matches leave 7 bases unexplained. The CDR3 runs 15 residues from the cysteine to the phenylalanine. Only the CDR3 bases that were read are kept: 36 of them, in frame from base 1. The source material was blood buffy coat. This receptor was obtained from a woman aged 18-70 years with a cervical HPV16 infection that either progressed to CIN3+ or cleared (not recorded which). The rearranged chain carries TRBV12-3 or TRBV12-4 and TRBJ2-3, and TRBD2 aligns with 10 junction nucleotides. The CDR3 corresponds to CASKRAGGPTDTQYF. CDR3 bases read: TGTGCCAGCAAAAGAGCGGGAGGGCCAACAGATACG.